This T cell receptor beta chain appears in the sequencing data of a study of blood T cell repertoires in COVID-19. Study-level information: Italy, Spain and the United States were the sources of the convalescent and acute COVID-19 samples. The cDNA or gDNA used as material had been derived from T cells, B-cell-depleted T cells, or PBMCs.

As processed by the authors: Reference gene primer amplification gave nucleated cell count estimates. Some clones are missing from TCRdb's copy, which holds only in-frame ones; the method was immunoSEQ multiplex PCR. That table gives V, J and clone size, and the DNA gave D and trimming. The data show under 85,000 clones, 84% seen once. Germline V lookup: CDR1 SNHLY, CDR2 FYNNEI. The CDR3 consists of 11 residues. V was cut by 11 bases and J by 7 bases, with 12 bases left in between. The specimen sequenced was peripheral blood. The gene calls are TRBV2 and TRBJ1-5, with unresolved D. The clonotype comes from a man between 45 and 60 years old with acute or convalescent COVID-19. Here the CDR3 reads CAPGGNQPQHF. The CDR3 DNA follows: TGTGCCCCCGGAGGGAACCAGCCCCAGCATTTT.